These 19 T cell receptor beta chains came from one sample sequenced in a study of T cell changes during pregnancy in multiple sclerosis. Produced via immunoSEQ multiplex PCR; TCRdb's table is partial and in-frame only. In the table there are about 86,000 clones, 91% of which are singletons. Specimen: peripheral blood, collected in the first trimester of pregnancy. Receptors originate from a female donor in good health, enrolled as a control in a pregnancy study.

The rearrangement joins TRBV28 to TRBJ1-2; D is ambiguous. The CDR3 has 15 residues. Trimming stripped 4 bases from V and 3 bases from J, with 15 bases between. Germline V lookup: CDR1 MDHEN, CDR2 SYDVKM. CDR3 in DNA: TGTGCCAGCAGTTATGCAGGAGGAGTGGACTATGGCTACACCTTC. Amino acid sequence: CASSYAGGVDYGYTF.

This clone has more than one count but fewer than ten. J is TRBJ1-6 and V is TRBV28; the match to TRBD1 covers 7 bases. In germline, CDR1 is MDHEN, CDR2 SYDVKM. The CDR3 runs 15 residues. The trim removed 3 bases at V and 6 bases at J, leaving 5 bases unmatched. CDR3: CASSLATGVNSPLHF. Here the CDR3 DNA reads TGTGCCAGCAGTTTGGCAACAGGGGTTAATTCACCCCTCCACTTT. Full variable domain (missing parts from reference TRBV28 and TRBJ1-6): DVKVTQSSRYLVKRTGEKVFLECVQDMDHENMFWYRQDPGLGLRLIYFSYDVKMKEKGDIPEGYSVSREKKERFSLILESASTNQTSMYLCASSLATGVNSPLHFGNGTRLTVT.

The chain employs TRBV9 and TRBJ2-3; maybe TRBD2 (6 bases). V lost 4 bases, J lost 4 bases, and 25 bases lay in between. This CDR3 is 18 amino acids long. In germline, CDR1 is SGDLS, CDR2 YYNGEE. The CDR3 DNA reads TGTGCCAGCAGCTTTAGCACCCGGGACTCCCCAAACCCAGATACGCAGTATTTT. Translating it yields CASSFSTRDSPNPDTQYF. Using reference TRBV9 and TRBJ2-3 for the parts outside the CDR3, the full variable domain is DSGVTQTPKHLITATGQRVTLRCSPRSGDLSVYWYQQSLDQGLQFLIQYYNGEERAKGNILERFSAQQFPDLHSELNLSSLELGDSALYFCASSFSTRDSPNPDTQYFGPGTRLTVL.

The CDR3 bases are TGTGCCAGCAGCCCCGGGACTAGCACTCATCGGCAGTTCTTC. Translation gives CASSPGTSTHRQFF. The chain joins TRBV27 to TRBJ2-1; 9 nucleotides match TRBD2. In germline, CDR1 is MNHEY, CDR2 SMNVEV (reference sequence). This CDR3 has 14 amino acids. V dropped 6 bases and J dropped 12; count of bases not matched to a gene: 12.

The chain couples TRBV4-3 to TRBJ1-6; tentative D call: TRBD1 (5 bases). Trimming shortened V by 0 bases and J by 7 bases, and 19 bases separated the two germline ends. Germline values: CDR1 LGHNA, CDR2 YSLEER. The CDR3 extends over 18 amino acids. CDR3 protein: CASSQDRGIRPRNSPLHF. The CDR3, as DNA: TGCGCCAGCAGCCAAGATCGGGGGATAAGGCCTCGGAATTCACCCCTCCACTTT.

V gene TRBV4-3 combines with J gene TRBJ2-2, with a tentative D call TRBD2 (7 bases). The length of the CDR3 is 16 residues. Germline loops: CDR1 LGHNA, CDR2 YSLEER. Trimming removed 0 bases from V and 9 bases from J, with 17 bases in between. CDR3: CASSQEPPGGQWELFF. The CDR3 nucleotides are TGCGCCAGCAGCCAAGAGCCCCCCGGGGGGCAATGGGAGCTGTTTTTT.

The V gene is TRBV5-6, the J gene TRBJ1-1; D unclear. Germline V gene lookup returns CDR1 SGHDT and CDR2 YYEEEE. The V and J ends lost 4 bases and 0 bases respectively, with 10 bases between them. This CDR3 is built from 14 residues. Here the CDR3 reads CASSHLVMNTEAFF. DNA of the CDR3: TGTGCCAGCAGCCACCTAGTCATGAACACTGAAGCTTTCTTT.

In this sample, this clone turned up once. The V gene is TRBV6-6, the J gene TRBJ2-3; D is possibly TRBD1 (5 bases). The V end was cut by 8 bases, the J end by 0 bases, with 18 bases between. This CDR3 spans 16 amino acids. CDR1 and CDR2 (germline): MNHNY, SVGAGI (reference sequence). CDR3 amino acids: CASLGDTGSSTDTQYF. The CDR3, as DNA: TGTGCCAGCTTAGGGGATACAGGTTCCAGCACAGATACGCAGTATTTT.

The chain joins TRBV5-6 to TRBJ1-2; TRBD1 might be the D (6 bases). The V end lost 5 bases, the J end lost 6 bases, and 8 bases lay between the germline ends. The CDR3 runs to 11 residues. The V gene's germline CDR1 is SGHDT and CDR2 YYEEEE. Here the CDR3 reads CASRSGDGYTF. The CDR3 DNA sequence: TGTGCCAGCAGGTCAGGGGATGGCTACACCTTC. Variable domain in full (rest from reference TRBV5-6 and TRBJ1-2): DAGVTQSPTHLIKTRGQQVTLRCSPKSGHDTVSWYQQALGQGPQFIFQYYEEEERQRGNFPDRFSGHQFPNYSSELNVNALLLGDSALYLCASRSGDGYTFGSGTRLTVV.

The rearrangement uses TRBV19 and TRBJ2-3; a weak D match, TRBD2 (6 bases). V lost 7 bases and J 11 bases, leaving 22 bases between the germline ends. In germline, CDR1 is LNHDA, CDR2 SQIVND (reference sequence). This CDR3 spans 14 amino acids. The CDR3 region has the DNA TGTGCCAGTACCCCATGGTCGGGAGCTAGCAGGCAGTATTTT. Translating it yields CASTPWSGASRQYF. Looking up the rest from reference TRBV19 and TRBJ2-3 gives the full variable domain: DGGITQSPKYLFRKEGQNVTLSCEQNLNHDAMYWYRQDPGQGLRLIYYSQIVNDFQKGDIAEGYSVSREKKESFPLTVTSAQKNPTAFYLCASTPWSGASRQYFGPGTRLTVL.

This clone was detected a few times. V is TRBV7-2 and J is TRBJ1-1, with unresolved D. V was pared by 2 bases and J by 5 bases, with 15 bases between. Germline V gene lookup returns CDR1 SGHTA and CDR2 FQGNSA. CDR3 length: 15 residues. The CDR3 loop is CASSLLNLGGTEAFF. CDR3 DNA sequence: TGTGCCAGCAGCTTACTAAACCTTGGAGGTACTGAAGCTTTCTTT.

The chain is built from TRBV15 and TRBJ1-4, with a weak D call TRBD1 (6 bases). This CDR3 has 16 residues. V was cut by 4 bases and J by 8 bases, with 20 bases left in between. Germline lookup yields CDR1 LNHNV and CDR2 YYDKDF (reference sequence). CDR3 nucleotides: TGTGCCACCAGCAAAAGCCTCGTGGGGGCTGAAGAAAAACTGTTTTTT. Protein product: CATSKSLVGAEEKLFF.

The V call is TRBV5-6, the J call TRBJ1-2; TRBD1 matches at 11 bases. This CDR3 spans 15 amino acids. Germline CDR1 reads SGHDT; CDR2 reads YYEEEE. The junction had 4 bases not matched to a gene; V was cut back by 3 bases and J by 3 bases. The CDR3 region is CASSYGQGADYGYTF. CDR3 DNA sequence: TGTGCCAGCAGCTATGGACAGGGGGCGGACTATGGCTACACCTTC.

The chain joins TRBV11-2 to TRBJ1-3, with 7 bases aligning to TRBD1. With V trimmed by 4 bases and J by 4 bases, 10 bases remained unmatched. Per the germline V gene, CDR1 is SGHAT and CDR2 is FQNNGV. This CDR3 contains 16 residues. Here the CDR3 DNA reads TGTGCCAGCAGCTCCCGCCCTGGGACAGAAGGAAACACCATATATTTT. This sequence encodes CASSSRPGTEGNTIYF.

The chain links TRBV29-1 to TRBJ2-3; D is possibly TRBD2 (6 bases). The CDR3 has 16 residues. V was clipped by 1 base and J by 2 bases, with 16 bases between them. Germline CDR1 is SQVTM and CDR2 is ANQGSEA. DNA of the CDR3: TGCAGCGTTGAAGGTCCGACTAGACGACACACAGATACGCAGTATTTT. As protein: CSVEGPTRRHTDTQYF.

The V and J genes are TRBV19 and TRBJ1-1, with TRBD1 matching 7 bases. V lost 6 bases and J lost 4; bases outside the gene matches: 11. CDR3 size: 15 residues. Germline lookup yields CDR1 LNHDA and CDR2 SQIVND (reference sequence). CDR3 DNA: TGTGCCAGTAGGCCCCCGACAGGGACGGGCACTGAAGCTTTCTTT. Its translation: CASRPPTGTGTEAFF.

The genes are TRBV7-3 and TRBJ2-3, with 10 positions matching TRBD1. The CDR3 loop spans 16 amino acids. After removal of 4 bases from V and 4 bases from J, the junction contained 8 bases not matched to a gene. CDR1 and CDR2 (germline): SGHTA, FQGTGA. CDR3 bases: TGTGCCAGCAGCTCAACCCGGGACAGGGGCTCAGATACGCAGTATTTT. Protein: CASSSTRDRGSDTQYF.

The CDR3 region has the DNA TGTGCCAGCAGCTCGGGCCGGACTAGCGGGGGGCAGTCAGATACGCAGTATTTT. It translates to CASSSGRTSGGQSDTQYF. V is TRBV5-5 and J is TRBJ2-3; TRBD2 matches 14 bases. CDR1 SGHKS and CDR2 YYEKEE come from the germline V gene (reference sequence). J was trimmed by 4 bases and V by 3 bases; bases with no gene match: 10. This CDR3 has 18 residues.

The CDR3 region is CASSVVDSGGEMFGEQFF. Written as DNA, the CDR3 is TGTGCCAGCAGCGTAGTGGATAGCGGGGGGGAGATGTTTGGTGAGCAGTTCTTC. The chain carries TRBV9 and TRBJ2-1, with 11 positions matching TRBD2. The germline V gene has CDR1 SGDLS and CDR2 YYNGEE. With V trimmed by 0 bases and J by 9 bases, 14 bases remained unmatched. This CDR3 has 18 residues. Looking up the rest from reference TRBV9 and TRBJ2-1 gives the full variable domain: DSGVTQTPKHLITATGQRVTLRCSPRSGDLSVYWYQQSLDQGLQFLIQYYNGEERAKGNILERFSAQQFPDLHSELNLSSLELGDSALYFCASSVVDSGGEMFGEQFFGPGTRLTVL.